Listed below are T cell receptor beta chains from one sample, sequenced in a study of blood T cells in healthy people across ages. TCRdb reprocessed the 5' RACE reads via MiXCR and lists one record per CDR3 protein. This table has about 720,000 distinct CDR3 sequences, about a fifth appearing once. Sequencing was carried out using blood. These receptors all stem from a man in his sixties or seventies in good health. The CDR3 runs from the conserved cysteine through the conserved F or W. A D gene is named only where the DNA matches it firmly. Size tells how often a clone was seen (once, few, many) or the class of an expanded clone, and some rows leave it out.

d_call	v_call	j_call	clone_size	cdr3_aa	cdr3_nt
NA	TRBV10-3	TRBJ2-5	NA	CTVDRFQETQYF	TGTACCGTCGACAGGTTCCAAGAGACCCAGTACTTC
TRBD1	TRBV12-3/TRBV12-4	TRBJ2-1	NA	CASRPTGGDEPYF	TGTGCCAGCAGACCGACAGGGGGTGACGAGCCGTACTTC
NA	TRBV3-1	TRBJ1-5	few	CASSQGGPGQHF	TGTGCCAGCAGCCAAGGAGGGCCTGGCCAGCATTTT
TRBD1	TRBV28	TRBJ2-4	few	CATQTGTGTVKNIQYF	TGTGCCACCCAAACCGGAACCGGGACAGTCAAAAACATTCAGTACTTC
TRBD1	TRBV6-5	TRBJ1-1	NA	CASSQTGSGTEASF	TGTGCCAGCAGTCAGACAGGGTCGGGCACTGAAGCTTCCTTT
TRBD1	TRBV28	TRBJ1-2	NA	CASSPKNRGGNYGYTF	TGTGCCAGCAGTCCTAAAAACAGGGGCGGTAACTATGGCTACACCTTC
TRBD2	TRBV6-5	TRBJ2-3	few	CTSSYPKTSGRPDTQYF	TGTACCAGCAGTTACCCAAAGACTAGCGGGAGGCCAGATACGCAGTATTTT
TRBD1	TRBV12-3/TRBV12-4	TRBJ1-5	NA	CASSSTGYYQPQHF	TGTGCCAGCAGTTCGACAGGGTACTATCAGCCCCAGCATTTT
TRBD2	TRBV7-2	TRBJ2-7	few	CASSLEAGVSYYEQYF	TGTGCCAGCAGCTTGGAGGCGGGGGTCTCCTATTACGAGCAGTACTTC
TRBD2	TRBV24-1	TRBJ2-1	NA	CATSDLTSGGGQFF	TGTGCCACCAGTGATTTGACTAGCGGGGGTGGGCAGTTCTTC
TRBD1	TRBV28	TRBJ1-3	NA	CASRPRDRWRNTIYF	TGTGCCAGCAGACCGAGGGACAGATGGCGAAACACCATATATTTT
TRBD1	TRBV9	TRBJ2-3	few	CASSLSTGTDTQYF	TGTGCCAGCAGCCTCTCGACAGGGACAGATACGCAGTATTTT
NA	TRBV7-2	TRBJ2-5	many	CASSLGTSLVETQYF	TGTGCCAGCAGCTTAGGAACTAGTTTAGTGGAGACCCAGTACTTC
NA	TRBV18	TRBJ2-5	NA	CASSPLFAEIQATQYF	TGTGCCAGCTCTCCCCTGTTCGCTGAAATCCAAGCGACCCAGTACTTC
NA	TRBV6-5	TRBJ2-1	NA	CASSPGDGPYNEQFF	TGTGCCAGCAGCCCCGGTGATGGGCCCTACAATGAGCAGTTCTTC
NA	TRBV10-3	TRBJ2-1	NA	CAITLGQSSYNEQFF	TGTGCCATCACCCTTGGGCAGAGCTCCTACAATGAGCAGTTCTTC
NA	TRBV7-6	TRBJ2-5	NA	CASSPRIQETQYF	TGTGCCAGCAGTCCACGAATCCAAGAGACCCAGTACTTC
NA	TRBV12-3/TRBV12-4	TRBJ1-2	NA	CASSFDTRNYGYTF	TGTGCCAGCAGTTTCGACACGCGCAACTATGGCTACACCTTC
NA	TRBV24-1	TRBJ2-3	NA	CATSEQTRAGASDTQYF	TGTGCCACCAGTGAGCAAACGCGAGCGGGCGCTAGTGATACGCAGTATTTT
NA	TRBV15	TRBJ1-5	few	CATSRENLRAGQPQHF	TGTGCCACCAGCAGAGAGAATTTGAGGGCTGGTCAGCCCCAGCATTTT
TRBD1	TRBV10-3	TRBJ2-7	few	CAISEIRDRSSYEQYF	TGTGCCATCAGTGAAATCCGGGACAGGAGCTCCTACGAGCAGTACTTC
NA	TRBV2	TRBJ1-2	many	CASSENDRYTF	TGTGCCAGCAGTGAAAACGACCGCTACACCTTC